The TCR beta chain under discussion was sequenced for a study of cytomegalovirus exposure and HLA in healthy donors. At the level of the study: Researchers found that 81% of about 400 genotyped donors fell within the Caucasian-associated ancestry cluster.

The PCR made use of 60 Vbeta and 13 Jbeta primers. Using immunoSEQ multiplex PCR, the repertoire was profiled, and TCRdb retains in-frame clones only, with some absent. The repertoire has around 67,000 clones, about 80% of them found once; the top ten carry around 7.4%. The CDR3 is made up of 16 amino acids. The junction had 8 bases not matched to a gene; V was cut back by 0 bases and J by 5 bases. Germline V CDR1 and CDR2: SGHRS, YFSETQ. Donors in the study were healthy people who gave bone marrow. The chain joins TRBV5-1 to TRBJ2-5, with 9 nucleotides matching TRBD2. This TCR derives from a man between 18 and 29 years old in good health and CMV-seropositive. The source material was PBMCs. CDR3 loop: CASSLGISGSGETQYF. The CDR3 coding sequence is TGCGCCAGCAGCTTGGGAATTAGCGGGAGCGGGGAGACCCAGTACTTC.